These 8 T cell receptor beta chains were all obtained from the same sample, sequenced in a study of T cell repertoires in ileal Crohn's disease. The assay was immunoSEQ multiplex PCR, and TCRdb's table has in-frame clones only and misses some. Of 5,000 to 6,500 clones listed, around 83% are singletons. The source material was ileal tissue. The receptors here all came from an adult with Crohn's disease.

The chain joins TRBV19 to TRBJ1-3; no definite D call. This CDR3 contains 11 residues. The germline V gene encodes CDR1 LNHDA and CDR2 SQIVND (reference sequence). Trimming removed 4 bases at V and 13 bases at J, with 11 bases between. DNA of the CDR3: TGTGCCAGTAGTACCCCGTATAGGATATATTTT. This translates into CASSTPYRIYF.

This rearrangement joins TRBV4-1 to TRBJ2-7; D is perhaps TRBD1 (5 bases). V lost 5 bases to trimming and J lost 3 bases, with 17 bases between them. The CDR3 consists of 15 residues. Per germline, CDR1 MGHRA and CDR2 YSYEKL. This CDR3 is CASSDIGIDSYEQYF. The CDR3, as DNA: TGCGCCAGCAGCGACATCGGCATAGACAGCTACGAGCAGTACTTC.

The CDR3 region is CAWTSGGRYQETQYF. The CDR3 DNA reads as TGTGCCTGGACTAGCGGGGGCCGGTACCAAGAGACCCAGTACTTC. The chain is built from TRBV30 and TRBJ2-5, with 10 bases matching TRBD2. Germline V lookup: CDR1 GTSNPN, CDR2 SVGIG (reference sequence). V lost 4 bases to trimming and J lost 0 bases; unmatched junction nucleotides: 5. CDR3 length: 15 amino acids.

The chain recombines TRBV16 with TRBJ2-1; TRBD1 or TRBD2 may be the D gene (5 bases each). Per the germline V gene, CDR1 is KGHSY and CDR2 is FQNENV. This CDR3 region has 15 residues. Trimming shortened V by 6 bases and J by 8 bases, and 20 bases separated the two germline ends. The CDR3 spells CASRLRDGVLDEQFF. DNA of the CDR3: TGTGCCAGCAGACTACGGGACGGAGTTCTGGATGAGCAGTTCTTC.

V is TRBV4-1 and J is TRBJ2-2; 10 bases line up with TRBD2. The CDR3 spans 15 residues. Trimming took 1 base from V and 6 from J; bases not matched to a gene: 2. CDR1 is MGHRA, CDR2 YSYEKL, per germline. CDR3 sequence: CASSQASGSPGELFF. Written as DNA, the CDR3 is TGCGCCAGCAGCCAAGCTAGCGGGAGTCCCGGGGAGCTGTTTTTT.

This rearrangement joins TRBV29-1 to TRBJ1-1; no reliable D call. CDR1 and CDR2 (germline): SQVTM, ANQGSEA. The CDR3 loop spans 13 amino acids. V lost 4 bases and J lost 3, with 12 bases in between. Written as DNA, the CDR3 is TGCAGCGTTGCCCCACATGGTGACACTGAAGCTTTCTTT. Translated: CSVAPHGDTEAFF.

The CDR3 bases are TGTGCCAGCAGTTTGGGCACGCTGAATGAGCAGTTCTTC. Translating gives CASSLGTLNEQFF. The chain recombines TRBV27 with TRBJ2-1, with unresolved D. V lost 3 bases to trimming and J lost 7 bases, with 10 bases between them. This CDR3 is 13 amino acids long. Germline V gives CDR1 MNHEY, CDR2 SMNVEV (reference sequence).

The V gene is TRBV6-5, the J gene TRBJ2-2; no clear D gene. This CDR3 is built from 11 residues. Germline V gene lookup returns CDR1 MNHEY and CDR2 SVGAGI. V shed 8 bases and J shed 7 bases, with 8 bases lying between them. The CDR3 protein is CASFEGGELFF. The CDR3 coding sequence is TGTGCCAGCTTCGAAGGCGGGGAGCTGTTTTTT.